The 16 T cell receptor beta chains presented below share a single source sample, sequenced in a study of cytomegalovirus exposure and HLA in healthy donors. Profiling relied on immunoSEQ multiplex PCR, and the TCRdb table lists in-frame clones only, not all of them. The repertoire includes 45,000 or so clones, 90% to 95% of them detected once, and less than 2.5% sits in the top ten. The specimen was PBMCs. The receptors shown here come from a woman between 18 and 29 years old in good health and CMV-seronegative.

The genes are TRBV7-2 and TRBJ1-2, with D possibly matching TRBD1 (6 bases). The length of the CDR3 is 12 residues. The germline gives CDR1 SGHTA, CDR2 FQGNSA. V lost 5 bases and J lost 5, with 9 bases in between. This CDR3 is CASSTTGYGYTF. The CDR3 nucleotides read TGTGCCAGCAGCACAACAGGGTATGGCTACACCTTC.

The rearrangement uses TRBV9 and TRBJ2-1; D call uncertain. This CDR3 comprises 12 residues. Trimming shortened V by 4 bases and J by 4 bases, and 6 bases separated the two germline ends. Germline V gene data show CDR1 as SGDLS and CDR2 as YYNGEE. DNA of the CDR3: TGTGCCAGCAGCTTAACATACAATGAGCAGTTCTTC. It codes for CASSLTYNEQFF.

This chain links TRBV14 with TRBJ1-4; tentative D call: TRBD1 (5 bases). The CDR3 contains 15 residues. Trimming pared 5 bases from V and 7 bases from J, leaving 17 bases between. The V gene's germline CDR1 is SGHDN and CDR2 FVKESK. This CDR3 reads CASSKRGGLGEKLFF. CDR3 nucleotides: TGTGCCAGCAGCAAGCGCGGGGGGTTAGGTGAAAAACTGTTTTTT.

This chain links TRBV5-1 with TRBJ2-5; maybe TRBD1 (5 bases). Trimming stripped 4 bases from V and 3 bases from J, with 16 bases between. Germline CDR1 is SGHRS and CDR2 is YFSETQ. The length of the CDR3 is 15 residues. The CDR3 region is CASSPSQGSKETQYF. The CDR3 nucleotides read TGCGCCAGCAGCCCCTCCCAGGGATCTAAAGAGACCCAGTACTTC. The entire variable domain, with the rest obtained from reference TRBV5-1 and TRBJ2-5, is as follows: KAGVTQTPRYLIKTRGQQVTLSCSPISGHRSVSWYQQTPGQGLQFLFEYFSETQRNKGNFPGRFSGRQFSNSRSEMNVSTLELGDSALYLCASSPSQGSKETQYFGPGTRLLVL.

In its sample, this clone was seen once. This sequence joins TRBV9 and TRBJ2-5; 9 nucleotides line up with TRBD2. Trimming removed 3 bases from V and 5 bases from J; junction bases left unmatched: 8. The CDR3 spans 15 residues. CDR1 and CDR2 from the germline V gene are SGDLS and YYNGEE. As DNA, the CDR3 is TGTGCCAGCAGCGAAAATGGACTAGCGAAGGAGACCCAGTACTTC. This codes for CASSENGLAKETQYF.

V is TRBV7-3 and J is TRBJ2-1, with a tentative D call TRBD2 (5 bases). Germline V gene lookup returns CDR1 SGHTA and CDR2 FQGTGA. The V end lost 1 base, the J end lost 5 bases, and 9 bases lay between the germline ends. The CDR3 is 14 residues long. The CDR3 reads CASSLILGNNEQFF. The CDR3 nucleotides read TGTGCCAGCAGCTTAATACTAGGGAACAATGAGCAGTTCTTC.

The V gene is TRBV28, the J gene TRBJ1-5, with TRBD1 as a possible D gene (6 bases). The CDR3 is 16 residues long. CDR1 is MDHEN and CDR2 is SYDVKM in the germline V gene. V was clipped by 3 bases and J by 4 bases, with 16 bases between them. CDR3 region: CASSFGTRGRNQPQHF. In nucleotides, the CDR3 is TGTGCCAGCAGTTTCGGTACCAGGGGCAGGAATCAGCCCCAGCATTTT.

The rearrangement uses TRBV6-5 and TRBJ2-5; the match to TRBD2 covers 7 bases. CDR1 is MNHEY, CDR2 SVGAGI, per germline. The J segment lost 3 bases and the V segment lost 2 bases, leaving 9 bases of the junction unmatched. The CDR3 has 16 amino acids. The CDR3 here is CASSYGAGPTEETQYF. The CDR3 DNA follows: TGTGCCAGCAGTTACGGAGCGGGACCCACCGAAGAGACCCAGTACTTC.

The chain recombines TRBV2 with TRBJ2-1, with TRBD2 matching over 9 bases. The CDR3 has 16 residues. Unmatched junction bases numbered 3, after V lost 3 bases and J lost 0 bases. Germline lookup yields CDR1 SNHLY and CDR2 FYNNEI. The chain's CDR3 is CASSETSGISYNEQFF. Here the CDR3 DNA reads TGTGCCAGCAGTGAGACTAGCGGCATCTCCTACAATGAGCAGTTCTTC.

The gene calls are TRBV6-1 and TRBJ1-5; no firm D call. The V end lost 2 bases, the J end lost 1 base, and 9 bases lay between the germline ends. Germline lookup yields CDR1 MNHNS and CDR2 SASEGT. The CDR3 length is 15 residues. The CDR3, as DNA: TGTGCCAGCAGTGAAAGTAGTTTCAGCAATCAGCCCCAGCATTTT. Amino acid sequence: CASSESSFSNQPQHF.

V usage is TRBV28 and J usage is TRBJ2-7; the D is unclear. The CDR3 has 13 residues. CDR1 and CDR2 (germline): MDHEN, SYDVKM. Trimming pared 3 bases from V and 3 bases from J, leaving 9 bases between. Here the CDR3 DNA reads TGTGCCAGCAGTTTTCATGAGTTCTACGAGCAGTACTTC. This encodes CASSFHEFYEQYF.

Worth noting for this clone: One end of the junction does not line up with germline, which may come from a read error. The V call is TRBV5-4, the J call TRBJ1-5; TRBD1 agrees at 10 bases. This CDR3 spans 15 amino acids. The germline V gene encodes CDR1 SGHNT and CDR2 YYREEE (reference sequence). The CDR3: CANSRGTGANQPQHF. CDR3 sequence (DNA): TGTGCCAACAGCAGGGGGACAGGGGCCAATCAGCCCCAGCATTTT. Full variable domain (rest looked up from reference TRBV5-4 and TRBJ1-5): ETGVTQSPTHLIKTRGQQVTLRCSSQSGHNTVSWYQQALGQGPQFIFQYYREEENGRGNFPPRFSGLQFPNYSSELNVNALELDDSALYLCANSRGTGANQPQHFGDGTRLSIL.

A few counts support this clone. This chain links TRBV5-1 with TRBJ1-5; TRBD1 matches 7 bases. The V segment lost 0 bases and the J segment 6 bases; nucleotides outside the gene matches: 3. CDR3 length: 14 amino acids. CDR1 is SGHRS, CDR2 YFSETQ, per germline. The CDR3 DNA reads as TGCGCCAGCAGCTTGGAGGGGGCTGGTCAGCCCCAGCATTTT. Translated, it gives CASSLEGAGQPQHF.

J is TRBJ2-2 and V is TRBV2, with a weak D call TRBD2 (6 bases). The germline CDR1 and CDR2 sequences are SNHLY and FYNNEI. Trimming removed 2 bases from V and 6 bases from J, with 16 bases in between. This CDR3 comprises 16 residues. In DNA form, the CDR3 reads TGTGCCAGCAGTGAAAGCGGGCAGTATGTAGCCGGGGAGCTGTTTTTT. Its protein is CASSESGQYVAGELFF.

The V call is TRBV7-9, the J call TRBJ1-4, with 9 bases lining up with TRBD1. The junction had 8 bases not matched to a gene; V was cut back by 5 bases and J by 7 bases. CDR3 length: 15 amino acids. In germline, CDR1 is SEHNR, CDR2 FQNEAQ (reference sequence). CDR3 in amino acids: CASSPWTGVSEKLFF. Here the CDR3 DNA reads TGTGCCAGCAGCCCCTGGACAGGGGTGAGTGAAAAACTGTTTTTT.

The chain couples TRBV7-3 to TRBJ1-1; TRBD1 matches at 12 bases. Germline V lookup: CDR1 SGHTA, CDR2 FQGTGA. Trimming cost V 2 bases and J 3 bases; bases outside gene matches: 10. The CDR3 is 18 residues long. For the CDR3, the DNA is TGTGCCAGCAGCTTATTCGGGACAGGGGGCCTGGGGGACACTGAAGCTTTCTTT. Residues: CASSLFGTGGLGDTEAFF.